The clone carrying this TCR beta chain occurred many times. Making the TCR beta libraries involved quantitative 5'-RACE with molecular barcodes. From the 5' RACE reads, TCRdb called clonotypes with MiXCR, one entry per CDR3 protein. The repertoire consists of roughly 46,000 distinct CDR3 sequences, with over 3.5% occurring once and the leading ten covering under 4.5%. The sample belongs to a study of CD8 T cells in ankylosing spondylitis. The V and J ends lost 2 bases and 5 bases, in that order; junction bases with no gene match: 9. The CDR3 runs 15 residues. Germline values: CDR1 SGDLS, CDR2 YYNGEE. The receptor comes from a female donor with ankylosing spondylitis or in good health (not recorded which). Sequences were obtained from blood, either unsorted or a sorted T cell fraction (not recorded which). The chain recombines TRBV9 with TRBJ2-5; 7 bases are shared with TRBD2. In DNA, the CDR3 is TGTGCCAGCAGCGTGCTGACGGGGGAGGGGGAGACCCAGTACTTC. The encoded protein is CASSVLTGEGETQYF.